Following are 9 T cell receptor beta chains from one sample sequenced in a study of sequential checkpoint blockade in melanoma. The treatment here: randomized to nivolumab then ipilimumab (arm A) or the reverse (arm B). TCRdb's table, derived via immunoSEQ multiplex PCR, lists solely in-frame clones and lacks some. The table records about 460 clones, around 10% of them present only once. The material sequenced was tumor tissue (inferred from file names), taken from a patient given nivolumab and ipilimumab in sequence. The receptors derive from a human donor with melanoma.

The chain carries TRBV23-1 and TRBJ2-7; D is unresolved. TRBV23-1 is annotated as an ORF whose role is uncertain. V was clipped by 6 bases and J by 7 bases, with 16 bases between them. This CDR3 spans 13 amino acids. The CDR3 region has the DNA TGCGCCAGCAGCTTGGGTCACTGGGGAGAGCAGTACTTC. Translation: CASSLGHWGEQYF.

This clone is deemed large. The chain carries TRBV5-1 and TRBJ1-3; a weak D match, TRBD1 (6 bases). V was clipped by 0 bases and J by 0 bases, with 10 bases between them. Germline V CDR1 and CDR2: SGHRS, YFSETQ. The CDR3 extends over 16 amino acids. CDR3 DNA: TGCGCCAGCAGCTTGGCGACAGGCCTCTCTGGAAACACCATATATTTT. The encoded protein is CASSLATGLSGNTIYF.

This clone was observed a handful of times. The CDR3 DNA is TGTGCCAGCAGCTTACGGCGGGGGGGCACAGATACGCAGTATTTT. It specifies CASSLRRGGTDTQYF. This chain links TRBV11-3 with TRBJ2-3, with 8 bases fitting TRBD2. The CDR3 runs to 15 residues. V was pared by 2 bases and J by 1 base, with 2 bases of the junction left unmatched. Per the germline V gene, CDR1 is SGHNT and CDR2 is YENEEA.

The genes are TRBV6-8 and TRBJ1-1; D is possibly TRBD1 (5 bases). The ends were cut back, 6 bases at V and 6 bases at J, with 20 bases in the middle. This CDR3 spans 15 amino acids. Germline V gene sequence: CDR1 MNHGY, CDR2 SAAAGT. The CDR3 nucleotides are TGTGCCAGCAGCGGGGGTAGAGGGGCTTTGGCTGAAGCTTTCTTT. Translating gives CASSGGRGALAEAFF.

The CDR3 protein is CAISESGYEQYF. As DNA, the CDR3 is TGTGCCATCAGTGAGTCCGGTTACGAGCAGTACTTC. This chain joins TRBV10-3 and TRBJ2-7; no clear D gene. The germline V and J ends were trimmed by 0 bases and 4 bases, with 4 bases remaining between them. The CDR3 totals 12 residues. Germline CDR1 reads ENHRY; CDR2 reads SYGVKD.

By proportion, this clone is medium-sized. One end of the junction does not line up with germline, which may come from a read error. The CDR3 spells CAISALGQGSSYEQYF. The CDR3 coding sequence is TGTGCCATCAGTGCGCTAGGACAGGGTAGCTCCTACGAGCAGTACTTC. This chain connects TRBV6-8 to TRBJ2-7; TRBD1 matches at 8 bases. Per germline, CDR1 MNHGY and CDR2 SAAAGT. There are 16 residues in the CDR3.

The chain employs TRBV6-8 and TRBJ1-1; perhaps TRBD1 as D (5 bases). Germline-derived CDR1 and CDR2 are MNHGY and SAAAGT. Between the trimmed V and J ends, which lost 3 bases and 10 bases, there was a span of 21 bases. The CDR3 covers 15 residues. The CDR3 loop reads CASSYRAAGKGRAFF. The CDR3 region has the DNA TGTGCCAGCAGTTATCGGGCGGCAGGTAAGGGGCGAGCTTTCTTT.

This clone ranks as medium-sized (0.01 to 0.1%). The gene calls are TRBV11-3 and TRBJ1-4; TRBD1 aligns across 8 bases. With 2 bases clipped from V and 0 bases from J, the junction kept 11 bases outside the gene matches. Germline assignment: CDR1 SGHNT and CDR2 YENEEA. This CDR3 has 19 amino acids. CDR3 sequence: CASSLIGQGIPTTNEKLFF. The CDR3 DNA is TGTGCCAGCAGCTTAATTGGACAGGGAATACCAACAACTAATGAAAAACTGTTTTTT.

J is TRBJ2-3 and V is TRBV5-1, with D hard to call. This CDR3 has 14 residues. V was clipped by 3 bases and J by 0 bases, with 8 bases between them. CDR1 and CDR2 from the germline V gene are SGHRS and YFSETQ. The CDR3 sequence is CASSYYTSTDTQYF. CDR3 DNA: TGCGCCAGCAGCTACTATACTAGCACAGATACGCAGTATTTT.